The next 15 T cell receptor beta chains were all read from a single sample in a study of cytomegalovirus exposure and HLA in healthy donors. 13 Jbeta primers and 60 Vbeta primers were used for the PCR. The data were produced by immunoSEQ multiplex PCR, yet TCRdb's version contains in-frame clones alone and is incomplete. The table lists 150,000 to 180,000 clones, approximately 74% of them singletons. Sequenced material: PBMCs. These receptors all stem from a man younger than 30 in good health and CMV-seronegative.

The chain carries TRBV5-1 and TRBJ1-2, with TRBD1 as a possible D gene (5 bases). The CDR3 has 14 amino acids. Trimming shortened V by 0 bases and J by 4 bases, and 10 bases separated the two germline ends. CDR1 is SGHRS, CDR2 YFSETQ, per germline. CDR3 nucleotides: TGCGCCAGCAGCTTGGATCGGGGGGGCTATGGCTACACCTTC. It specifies CASSLDRGGYGYTF.

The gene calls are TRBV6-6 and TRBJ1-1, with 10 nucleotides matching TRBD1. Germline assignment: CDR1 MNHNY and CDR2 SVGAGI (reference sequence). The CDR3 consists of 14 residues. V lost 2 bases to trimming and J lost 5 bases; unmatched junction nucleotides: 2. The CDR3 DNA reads TGTGCCAGCAGTTACGGGGGACAGGGGACTGAAGCTTTCTTT. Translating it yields CASSYGGQGTEAFF.

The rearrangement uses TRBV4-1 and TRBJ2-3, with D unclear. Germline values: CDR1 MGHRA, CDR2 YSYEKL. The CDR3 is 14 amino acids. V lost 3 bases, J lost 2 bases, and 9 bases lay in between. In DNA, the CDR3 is TGCGCCAGCAGCCAGAACAGATTCACAGATACGCAGTATTTT. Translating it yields CASSQNRFTDTQYF.

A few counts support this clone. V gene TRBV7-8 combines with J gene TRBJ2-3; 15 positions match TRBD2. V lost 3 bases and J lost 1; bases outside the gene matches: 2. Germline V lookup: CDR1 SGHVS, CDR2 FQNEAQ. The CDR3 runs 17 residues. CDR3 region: CASSLGLAGGRTDTQYF. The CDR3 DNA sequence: TGTGCCAGCAGCTTGGGACTAGCGGGGGGTCGCACAGATACGCAGTATTTT.

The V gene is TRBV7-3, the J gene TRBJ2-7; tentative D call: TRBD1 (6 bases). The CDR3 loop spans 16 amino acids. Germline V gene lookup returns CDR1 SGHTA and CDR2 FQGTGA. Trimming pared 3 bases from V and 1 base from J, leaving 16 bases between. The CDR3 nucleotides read TGTGCCAGCAGCTTCTCGAAGACAGGAGTTTCCTACGAGCAGTACTTC. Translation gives CASSFSKTGVSYEQYF.

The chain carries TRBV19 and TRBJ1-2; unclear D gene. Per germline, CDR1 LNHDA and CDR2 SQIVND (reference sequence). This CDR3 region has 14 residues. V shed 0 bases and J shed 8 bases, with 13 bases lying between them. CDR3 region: CASSIERAGGGYTF. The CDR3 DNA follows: TGTGCCAGTAGTATAGAACGGGCTGGAGGCGGCTACACCTTC.

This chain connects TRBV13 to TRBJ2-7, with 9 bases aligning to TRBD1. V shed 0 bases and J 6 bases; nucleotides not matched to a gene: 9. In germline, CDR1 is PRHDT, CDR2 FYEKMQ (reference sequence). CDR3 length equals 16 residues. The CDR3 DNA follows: TGTGCCAGCAGCTTAGGCCTTGGGACAGGGAATCCCGAGCAGTACTTC. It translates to CASSLGLGTGNPEQYF.

The chain's CDR3 is CASSSTGLTNEKLFF. CDR3 DNA: TGTGCCAGCAGCTCAACAGGGCTAACTAATGAAAAACTGTTTTTT. The gene calls are TRBV7-9 and TRBJ1-4, with a possible D match to TRBD1 (6 bases). V dropped 4 bases and J dropped 1 base, with 10 bases sitting between them. The CDR3 totals 15 residues. Looked up from germline, CDR1 is SEHNR and CDR2 is FQNEAQ (reference sequence).

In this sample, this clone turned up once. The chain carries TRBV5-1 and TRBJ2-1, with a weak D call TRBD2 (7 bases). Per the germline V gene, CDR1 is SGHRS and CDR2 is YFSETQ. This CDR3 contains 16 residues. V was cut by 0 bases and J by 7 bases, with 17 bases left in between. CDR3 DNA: TGCGCCAGCAGCTTGGGCAACAGGGAGGGTCTGAATGAGCAGTTCTTC. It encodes CASSLGNREGLNEQFF.

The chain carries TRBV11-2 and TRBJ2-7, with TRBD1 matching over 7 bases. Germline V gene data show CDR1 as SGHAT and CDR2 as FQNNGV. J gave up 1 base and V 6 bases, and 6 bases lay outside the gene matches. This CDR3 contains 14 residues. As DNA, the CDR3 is TGTGCCAGCAGTCTTAACAGGGGTTCCTACGAGCAGTACGTC. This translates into CASSLNRGSYEQYV.

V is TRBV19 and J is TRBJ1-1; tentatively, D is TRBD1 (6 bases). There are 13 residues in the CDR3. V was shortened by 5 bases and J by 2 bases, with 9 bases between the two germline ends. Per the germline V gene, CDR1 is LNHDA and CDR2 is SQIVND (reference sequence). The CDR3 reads CASSPQGNTEAFF. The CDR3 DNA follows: TGTGCCAGTAGTCCACAGGGAAACACTGAAGCTTTCTTT.

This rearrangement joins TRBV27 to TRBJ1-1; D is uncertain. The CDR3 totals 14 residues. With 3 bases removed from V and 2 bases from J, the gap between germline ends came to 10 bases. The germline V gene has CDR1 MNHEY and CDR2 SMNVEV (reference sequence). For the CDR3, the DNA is TGTGCCAGCAGTTTTTGGGGAGGTAACACTGAAGCTTTCTTT. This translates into CASSFWGGNTEAFF.

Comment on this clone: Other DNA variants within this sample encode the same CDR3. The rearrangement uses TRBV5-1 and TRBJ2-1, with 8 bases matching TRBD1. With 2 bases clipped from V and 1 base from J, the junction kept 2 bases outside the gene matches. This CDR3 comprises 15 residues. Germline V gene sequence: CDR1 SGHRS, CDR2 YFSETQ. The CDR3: CASSFTGGSYNEQFF. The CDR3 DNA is TGCGCCAGCAGCTTCACAGGGGGGTCCTACAATGAGCAGTTCTTC.

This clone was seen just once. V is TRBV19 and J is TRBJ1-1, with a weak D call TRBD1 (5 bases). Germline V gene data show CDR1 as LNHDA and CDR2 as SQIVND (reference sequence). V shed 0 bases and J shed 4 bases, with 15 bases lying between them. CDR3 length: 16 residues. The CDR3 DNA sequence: TGTGCCAGTAGTATAGATGGCCAGGGTACGGGCACTGAAGCTTTCTTT. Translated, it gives CASSIDGQGTGTEAFF.

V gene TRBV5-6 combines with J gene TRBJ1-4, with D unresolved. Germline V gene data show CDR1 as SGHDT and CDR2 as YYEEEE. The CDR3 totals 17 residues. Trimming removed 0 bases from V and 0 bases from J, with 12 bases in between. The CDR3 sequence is CASSLAPGSATNEKLFF. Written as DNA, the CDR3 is TGTGCCAGCAGCTTGGCCCCGGGTTCCGCAACTAATGAAAAACTGTTTTTT.